This section outlines one T cell receptor (beta chain) sequence together with its context. V lost 3 bases, J lost 3 bases, and 14 bases lay in between. The CDR3 runs to 15 residues. Germline CDR1 reads KGHSH; CDR2 reads LQKENI. The data belong to a study of blood T cell repertoires in COVID-19. Overall study: COVID-19 samples, acute and convalescent, were from the United States, Italy and Spain. From T cells, B-cell-depleted T cells, or PBMCs came the material, which was cDNA or gDNA.

Per the original data handling: Estimated nucleated cell counts came from reference gene primer amplification. Sequencing was performed with immunoSEQ multiplex PCR; in TCRdb, only in-frame clones are kept and a portion is missing. V, J and clone size reflect that table, while D and trimming were determined from the DNA. Of approximately 300,000 clones in the sample, approximately 90% were seen once. The clonotype was recovered from a woman between 50 and 59 years old with active or convalescent COVID-19. The chain combines TRBV18 with TRBJ1-1; D is unresolved. The sample consisted of peripheral blood. DNA of the CDR3: TGTGCCAGCTCACCTTATCGGGAGGGATACACTGAAGCTTTCTTT. This codes for CASSPYREGYTEAFF.